The source of this T cell receptor beta chain is a study of blood T cell repertoires in COVID-19. Original analysis: The authors estimated nucleated cell counts from reference gene primer amplification. Only in-frame clones appear in the TCRdb table, and some are missing; sequencing was by immunoSEQ multiplex PCR. V, J and clone size reflect that table, while D and trimming were determined from the DNA. Altogether about 210,000 clones are present, around 80% being singletons, with the ten largest covering more than 7%. V was clipped by 8 bases and J by 0 bases, with 10 bases between them. The CDR3 runs to 14 residues. Looked up from germline, CDR1 is SNHLY and CDR2 is FYNNEI.

The chain is built from TRBV2 and TRBJ2-2; D gene uncertain. The sequencing sample was made of peripheral blood. The sequence was obtained from a woman between 65 and 79 years old with acute or convalescent COVID-19. CDR3 in amino acids: CASEGATNTGELFF. For the CDR3, the DNA is TGTGCCAGCGAAGGAGCGACGAACACCGGGGAGCTGTTTTTT.